The sequence of this T cell receptor beta chain was determined in a study of blood T cells in healthy people across ages. As to this clonotype: No antigen is known for it.

Sample-barcoded 5' priming and a J-beta primer mix drove a second PCR of 7 to 11 cycles. Researchers report that each sample yielded at least 2.5 million CDR3-containing paired-end reads. Each CDR3 protein is one row after TCRdb ran MiXCR on the 5' RACE reads. This sample has roughly 680,000 distinct CDR3 sequences, with approximately 52% found just once. Germline values: CDR1 SQVTM, CDR2 ANQGSEA. The CDR3 length is 14 residues. Trimming shortened V by 5 bases and J by 11 bases, and 24 bases separated the two germline ends. Overall study results and limits: A conclusive naive versus antigen-experienced comparison was prevented by the unsorted PBMCs.

All donors came from Russia, were Caucasian and healthy, and spanned ages about 6 to 100. Per-sample PBMC isolation yielded at least 7 million cells. Input material: blood. The gene calls are TRBV29-1 and TRBJ2-5; D is ambiguous. The receptor was derived from an elderly woman in good health. CDR3 nucleotides: TGCAGCGTTTGGGTGAGTGGGTCGCCGAATGAGCAGTACTTC. Its protein is CSVWVSGSPNEQYF.